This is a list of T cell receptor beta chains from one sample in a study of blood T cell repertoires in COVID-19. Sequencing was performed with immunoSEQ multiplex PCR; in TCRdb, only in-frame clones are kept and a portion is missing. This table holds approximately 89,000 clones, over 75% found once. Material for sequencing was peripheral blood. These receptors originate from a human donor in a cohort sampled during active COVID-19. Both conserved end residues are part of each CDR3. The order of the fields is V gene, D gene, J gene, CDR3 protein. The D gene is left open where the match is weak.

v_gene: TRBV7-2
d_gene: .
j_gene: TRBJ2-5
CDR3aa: CASTPRWGGQVGVTQYF

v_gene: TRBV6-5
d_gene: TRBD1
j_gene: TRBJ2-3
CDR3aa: CASRIGGTGTDTQYF

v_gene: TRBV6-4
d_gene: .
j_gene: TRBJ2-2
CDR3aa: CASSENTNTGELFF

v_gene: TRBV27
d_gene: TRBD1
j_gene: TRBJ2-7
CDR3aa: CASSFGTGQGYEQYF

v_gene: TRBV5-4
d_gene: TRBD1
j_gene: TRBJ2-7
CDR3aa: CASSFFSGGGSYEQYF

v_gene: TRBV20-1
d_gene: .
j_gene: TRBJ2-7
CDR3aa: CSASPLFSYEQYF

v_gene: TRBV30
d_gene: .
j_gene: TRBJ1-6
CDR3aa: CAWSETRGSNSPLHF

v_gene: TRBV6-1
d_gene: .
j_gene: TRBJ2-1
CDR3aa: CASSERLGLGNEQFF

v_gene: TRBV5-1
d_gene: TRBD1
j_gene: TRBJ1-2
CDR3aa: CASSSGTALPYGYTF

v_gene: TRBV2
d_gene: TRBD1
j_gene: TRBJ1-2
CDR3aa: CASSDGQGAPVNYGYTF

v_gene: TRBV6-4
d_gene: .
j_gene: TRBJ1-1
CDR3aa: CASSDRGNTEAFF

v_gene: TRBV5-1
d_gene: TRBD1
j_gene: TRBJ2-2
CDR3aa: CASRGQGGTGELFF

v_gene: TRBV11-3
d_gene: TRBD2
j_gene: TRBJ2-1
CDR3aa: CASSLEFWKGRDYHPPGRRNEQFF

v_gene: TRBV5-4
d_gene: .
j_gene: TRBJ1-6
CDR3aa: CASSLDSRNSPLHF

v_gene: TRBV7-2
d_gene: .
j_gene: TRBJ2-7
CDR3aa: CASSSYGNEQYF

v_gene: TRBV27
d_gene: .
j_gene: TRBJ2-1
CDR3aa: CASSPEAPYNEQFF

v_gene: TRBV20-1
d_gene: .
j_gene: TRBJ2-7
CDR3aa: CSAKGDYEQYF

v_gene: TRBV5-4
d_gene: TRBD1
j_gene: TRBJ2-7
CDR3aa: CASGTGGGIGSYEQYF

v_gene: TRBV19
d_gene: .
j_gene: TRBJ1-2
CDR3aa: CASSIKRTDSYGYTF

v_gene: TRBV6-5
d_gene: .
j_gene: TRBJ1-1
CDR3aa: CASSLRTGRTEAFF

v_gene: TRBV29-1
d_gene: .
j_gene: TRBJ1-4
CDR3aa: CSVQGPNEKLFF

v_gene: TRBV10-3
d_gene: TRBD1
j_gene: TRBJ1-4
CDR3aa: CAISESTGGSEKLFF

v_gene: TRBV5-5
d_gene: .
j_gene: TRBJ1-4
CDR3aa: CASSLAGGLGEKLFF

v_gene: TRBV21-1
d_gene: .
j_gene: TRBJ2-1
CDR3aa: CASSDSLAPYNEQFF

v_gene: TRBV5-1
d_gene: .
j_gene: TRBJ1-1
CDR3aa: CASSWDPRGEAFF

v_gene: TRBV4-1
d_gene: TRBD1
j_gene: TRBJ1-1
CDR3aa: CASSQGSRQGGPEAFF

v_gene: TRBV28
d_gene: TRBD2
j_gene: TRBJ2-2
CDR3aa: CASSLSGGASGELFF

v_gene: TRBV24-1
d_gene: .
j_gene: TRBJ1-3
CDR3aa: CATSDLGGTSGNTIYF

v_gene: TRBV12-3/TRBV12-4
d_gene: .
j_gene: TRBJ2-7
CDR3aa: CASSQGPSSEQYF

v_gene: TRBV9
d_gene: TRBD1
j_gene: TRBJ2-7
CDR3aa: CASSPRQGAAYEQYF

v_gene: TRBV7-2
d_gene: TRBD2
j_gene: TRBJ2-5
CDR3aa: CASSSGLAGGRETQYF

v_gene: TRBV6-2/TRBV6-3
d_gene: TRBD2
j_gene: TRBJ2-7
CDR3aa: CASSAGTSGGYEQYF

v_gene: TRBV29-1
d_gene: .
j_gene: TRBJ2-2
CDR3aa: CSVEERRGRNGELFF

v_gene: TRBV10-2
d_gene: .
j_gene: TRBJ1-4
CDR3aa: CASGPPGATPFSEKLFF

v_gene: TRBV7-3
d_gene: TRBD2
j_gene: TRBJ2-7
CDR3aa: CASSRRGGLNYEQYF

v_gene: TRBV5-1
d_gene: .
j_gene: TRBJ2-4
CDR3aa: CASSLGLGENIQYF

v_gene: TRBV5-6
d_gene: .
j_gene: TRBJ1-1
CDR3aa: CASSFRRRTEAFF

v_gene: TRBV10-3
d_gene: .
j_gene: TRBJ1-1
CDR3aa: CAISERGMNTEAFF

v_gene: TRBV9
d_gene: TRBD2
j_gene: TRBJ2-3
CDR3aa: CASSFLAGGVTDTQYF

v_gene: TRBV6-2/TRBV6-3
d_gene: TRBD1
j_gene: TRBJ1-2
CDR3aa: CASSSRQGMWAGYTF

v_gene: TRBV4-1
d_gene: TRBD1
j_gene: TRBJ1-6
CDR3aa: CASSQVTGAVGNSPLHF

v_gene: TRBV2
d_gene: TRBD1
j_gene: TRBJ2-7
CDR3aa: CASSFRDSDSYEQYF

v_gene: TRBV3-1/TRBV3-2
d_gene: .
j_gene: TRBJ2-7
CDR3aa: CASSQLGDFGEQYF

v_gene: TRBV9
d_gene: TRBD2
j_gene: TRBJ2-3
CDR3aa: CASSRTSGGASTDTQYF

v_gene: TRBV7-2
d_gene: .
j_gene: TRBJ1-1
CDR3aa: CASSFGQLTEAFF

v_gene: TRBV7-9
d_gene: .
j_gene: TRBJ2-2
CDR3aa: CASTPSQGNTGELFF

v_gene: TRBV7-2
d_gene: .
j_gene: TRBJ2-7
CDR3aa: CASSLRGSYEQYF

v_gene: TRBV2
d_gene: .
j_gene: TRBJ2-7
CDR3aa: CATGDTPYEQYF

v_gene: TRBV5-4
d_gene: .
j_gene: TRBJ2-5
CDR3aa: CASSFPQGETQYF

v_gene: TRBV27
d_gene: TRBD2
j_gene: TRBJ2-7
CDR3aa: CASSFGTSSDEQYF

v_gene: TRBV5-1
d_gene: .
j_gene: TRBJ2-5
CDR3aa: CASSPVLQGSKETQYF

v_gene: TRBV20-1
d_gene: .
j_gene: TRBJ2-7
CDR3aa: CSASLASVTYEQYF

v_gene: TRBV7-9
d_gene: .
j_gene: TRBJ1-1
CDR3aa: CASSLVGARTEAFF

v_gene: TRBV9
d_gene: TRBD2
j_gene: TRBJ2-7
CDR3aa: CASSSQSDPGLFF

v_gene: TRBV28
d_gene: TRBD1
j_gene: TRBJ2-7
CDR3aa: CASSIDRGEQYF

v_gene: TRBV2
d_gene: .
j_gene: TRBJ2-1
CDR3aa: CASSDEQGPNNEQFF